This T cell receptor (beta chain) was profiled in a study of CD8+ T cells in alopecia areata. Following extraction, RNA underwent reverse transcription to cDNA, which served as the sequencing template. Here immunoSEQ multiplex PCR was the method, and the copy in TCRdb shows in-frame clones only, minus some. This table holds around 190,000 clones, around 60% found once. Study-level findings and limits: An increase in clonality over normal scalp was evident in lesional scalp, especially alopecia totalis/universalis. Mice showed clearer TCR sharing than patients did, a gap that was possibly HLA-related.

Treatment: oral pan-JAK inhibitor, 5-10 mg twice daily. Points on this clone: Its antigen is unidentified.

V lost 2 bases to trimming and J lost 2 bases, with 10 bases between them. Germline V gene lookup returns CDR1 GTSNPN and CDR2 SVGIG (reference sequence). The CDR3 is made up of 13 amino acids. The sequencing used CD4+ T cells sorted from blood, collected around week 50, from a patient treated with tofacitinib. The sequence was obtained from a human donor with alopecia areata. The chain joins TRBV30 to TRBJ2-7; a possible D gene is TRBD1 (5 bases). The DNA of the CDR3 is TGTGCCTGGAGTACTGGACATACCTACGAGCAGTACTTC. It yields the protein CAWSTGHTYEQYF.